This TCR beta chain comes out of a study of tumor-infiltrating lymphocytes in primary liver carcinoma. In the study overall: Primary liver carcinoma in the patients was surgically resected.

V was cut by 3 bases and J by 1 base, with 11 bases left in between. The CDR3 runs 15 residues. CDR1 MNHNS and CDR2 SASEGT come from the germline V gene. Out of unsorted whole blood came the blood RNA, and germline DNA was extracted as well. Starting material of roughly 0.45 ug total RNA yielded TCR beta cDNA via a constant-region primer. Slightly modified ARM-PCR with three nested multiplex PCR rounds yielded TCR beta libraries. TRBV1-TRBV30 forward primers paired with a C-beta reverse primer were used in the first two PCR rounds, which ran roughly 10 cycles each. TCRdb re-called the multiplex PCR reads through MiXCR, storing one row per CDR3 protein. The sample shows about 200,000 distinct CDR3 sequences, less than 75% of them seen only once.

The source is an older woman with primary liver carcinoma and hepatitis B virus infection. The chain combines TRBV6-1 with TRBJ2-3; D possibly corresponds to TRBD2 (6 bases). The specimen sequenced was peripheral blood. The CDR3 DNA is TGTGCCAGCAGTGATCCGGCGGGGCGCACAGATACGCAGTATTTT. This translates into CASSDPAGRTDTQYF.